A single sample gave rise to the 10 T cell receptor beta chains below, sequenced in a study of CD8 T cells in Susac syndrome. RNA was extracted with the RNeasy kit, and a quantity of roughly 0.45 to 1 ug was reverse transcribed using random hexamers. One entry per CDR3 protein results from TCRdb running MiXCR on the immunoSEQ multiplex PCR reads. The table records around 77,000 distinct CDR3 sequences, roughly 95% of them present only once. Sequencing was done on a sample of CD4+ T cells from PBMCs. Every receptor here comes from a human donor with multiple sclerosis.

V usage is TRBV4-3 and J usage is TRBJ2-5; 11 nucleotides line up with TRBD2. J was trimmed by 5 bases and V by 3 bases; bases with no gene match: 8. CDR3 length: 16 amino acids. From germline, CDR1 is LGHNA and CDR2 YSLEER. The CDR3 reads CASSHATSGGRETQYF. The CDR3 bases are TGCGCCAGCAGCCACGCTACTAGCGGGGGTAGGGAGACCCAGTACTTC.

The chain has TRBV30 and TRBJ2-5; 8 nucleotides align to TRBD2. Trimming removed 2 bases from V and 5 bases from J; junction bases left unmatched: 7. CDR3 length equals 14 residues. Germline V gene sequence: CDR1 GTSNPN, CDR2 SVGIG (reference sequence). The CDR3 reads CAWSPGLVVETQYF. The CDR3 DNA reads as TGTGCCTGGAGTCCGGGACTAGTCGTTGAGACCCAGTACTTC.

CDR3 nucleotide sequence: TGTGCCAGCAGCCTCCTTGGTGATACGCAGTATTTT. Its translation is CASSLLGDTQYF. J is TRBJ2-3 and V is TRBV7-8; D gene uncertain. The CDR3 length is 12 residues. Germline lookup yields CDR1 SGHVS and CDR2 FQNEAQ. V lost 5 bases and J 6 bases, leaving 9 bases between the germline ends.

This clonotype has only one observation. This chain links TRBV12-3 or TRBV12-4 with TRBJ1-5, with 7 positions matching TRBD1. This CDR3 is 12 amino acids long. V lost 6 bases and J lost 8; bases outside the gene matches: 4. CDR3: CASSTGVKPQHF. DNA of the CDR3: TGTGCCAGCAGCACAGGGGTTAAGCCCCAGCATTTT.

V and J are TRBV7-2 and TRBJ1-5; D is undetermined. V lost 1 base and J 3 bases, leaving 7 bases between the germline ends. Germline V gene data show CDR1 as SGHTA and CDR2 as FQGNSA. The CDR3 has 14 residues. The CDR3 DNA follows: TGTGCCAGCAGCTTAGGGGGAATCAATCAGCCCCAGCATTTT. This translates into CASSLGGINQPQHF.

This chain joins TRBV7-9 and TRBJ1-2; TRBD1 agrees at 8 bases. The CDR3 contains 15 residues. Unmatched junction bases numbered 12, after V lost 5 bases and J lost 7 bases. The germline CDR1 and CDR2 sequences are SEHNR and FQNEAQ (reference sequence). The CDR3 DNA reads TGTGCCAGCAGCATCAACAGGGGGTTTAGTGGTGGCTACACCTTC. Residues: CASSINRGFSGGYTF. Full variable domain (missing parts from reference TRBV7-9 and TRBJ1-2): DTGVSQNPRHKITKRGQNVTFRCDPISEHNRLYWYRQTLGQGPEFLTYFQNEAQLEKSRLLSDRFSAERPKGSFSTLEIQRTEQGDSAMYLCASSINRGFSGGYTFGSGTRLTVV.

The genes are TRBV7-3 and TRBJ2-1; D assignment may be TRBD1 or TRBD2 (5 bases each). Germline V lookup: CDR1 SGHTA, CDR2 FQGTGA. V was pared by 1 base and J by 6 bases, with 16 bases between. The CDR3 extends over 16 amino acids. The DNA for the CDR3 is TGTGCCAGCAGCTTAAGTTCGGGGCCCCCGGGCAATGAGCAGTTCTTC. Protein sequence: CASSLSSGPPGNEQFF.

The chain joins TRBV20-1 to TRBJ2-7; D is perhaps TRBD1 (5 bases). Trimming cost V 6 bases and J 1 base, with 16 bases left between them. CDR3 length equals 14 residues. CDR1 is DFQATT and CDR2 is SNEGSKA in the germline V gene (reference sequence). The CDR3 sequence is CSAESPGHSYEQYF. As DNA, the CDR3 is TGCAGTGCCGAGAGCCCCGGACATTCCTACGAGCAGTACTTC.

V gene TRBV30 combines with J gene TRBJ2-2; D gene ambiguous. Germline V lookup: CDR1 GTSNPN, CDR2 SVGIG (reference sequence). The CDR3 totals 15 residues. V was cut by 0 bases and J by 1 base, with 9 bases left in between. The CDR3 bases are TGTGCCTGGAGTGTAAAGGGAAGGAACACCGGGGAGCTGTTTTTT. It encodes CAWSVKGRNTGELFF.

The chain employs TRBV5-1 and TRBJ2-5; 7 nucleotides match TRBD1. J gave up 2 bases and V 5 bases, and 12 bases lay outside the gene matches. CDR3 length: 16 amino acids. Germline V CDR1 and CDR2: SGHRS, YFSETQ. DNA of the CDR3: TGCGCCAGCAGATCTGGTTCGAGCAGGGGGCAAGAGACCCAGTACTTC. Its protein is CASRSGSSRGQETQYF.